This T cell receptor beta chain was identified during a study of blood T cell repertoires in COVID-19. Study details: Sites across the United States, Italy and Spain contributed samples from acute and convalescent COVID-19. PBMCs, B-cell-depleted T cells, or T cells were the source of the cDNA or gDNA that made up the material.

Deletions cut 6 bases from V and 3 bases from J, with 12 bases between. In germline, CDR1 is MNHEY, CDR2 SVGAGI. This CDR3 spans 13 amino acids. Sequencing used immunoSEQ multiplex PCR; TCRdb keeps in-frame clones, though not all of them. Of 450,000 or so clones listed, roughly 90% are singletons. Sequenced sample: peripheral blood. The chain joins TRBV6-5 to TRBJ2-7; tentatively, D is TRBD1 (5 bases). The sequence was collected from a woman aged 40 to 50 with COVID-19, enrolled during active disease. CDR3 protein: CASRVAGIYEQYF. The CDR3 DNA follows: TGTGCCAGCAGGGTGGCAGGGATCTACGAGCAGTACTTC.